One and the same sample provided the 28 T cell receptor beta chains below, sequenced in a study of T cell repertoires in cytomegalovirus infection (dated by TCRdb to between 2018 and 2021). The sample was run on an Illumina HiSeq 1500. TCRdb's own reprocessing of the public reads used fastp at Q25 and MiXCR and kept productive beta chains. Identical CDR3 protein sequences are pooled into one entry, listed with their most common genes and DNA. The table for this sample lists about 600,000 distinct CDR3 sequences; 24% of them were counted only once. The top ten clones comprise 8% of the sample. Sequenced sample: CD8+ T cells from PBMCs. These receptor sequences come from a human donor in good health (CMV status not recorded). Some clones in this sample may be carry-over from other donors' samples.

This clonotype was detected ten times or more. This chain links TRBV6-5 with TRBJ1-6; D unclear. The CDR3 is made up of 13 amino acids. V was trimmed by 0 bases and J by 7 bases, leaving 4 bases between them. CDR1 and CDR2 (germline): MNHEY, SVGAGI. CDR3 in DNA: TGTGCCAGCAGTTACTCAAGGAATTCACCCCTCCACTTT. Protein sequence: CASSYSRNSPLHF.

This sequence joins TRBV20-1 and TRBJ2-7, with D tentatively TRBD2 (6 bases). The germline V and J ends were trimmed by 3 bases and 2 bases, with 11 bases remaining between them. The CDR3 is 13 amino acids. Per germline, CDR1 DFQATT and CDR2 SNEGSKA (reference sequence). As DNA, the CDR3 is TGCAGTGCTAGTTCGGGGGAAACCTACGAGCAGTACTTC. This translates into CSASSGETYEQYF.

J is TRBJ2-2 and V is TRBV13; D is possibly TRBD1 or TRBD2 (5 bases each). Germline V gene data show CDR1 as PRHDT and CDR2 as FYEKMQ (reference sequence). Between the trimmed V and J ends, which lost 8 bases and 0 bases, there was a span of 10 bases. The CDR3 is made up of 14 amino acids. As DNA, the CDR3 is TGTGCCAGCCTCCCGGGGCCGAACACCGGGGAGCTGTTTTTT. Amino acids: CASLPGPNTGELFF.

The rearrangement uses TRBV4-2 and TRBJ2-1, with D uncertain. This CDR3 is built from 16 residues. V was cut by 3 bases and J by 0 bases, with 12 bases left in between. Germline CDR1 is LGHNA and CDR2 is YNFKEQ. The CDR3 bases are TGTGCCAGCAGCCATGTTGCACTGAGCTCCTACAATGAGCAGTTCTTC. It encodes CASSHVALSSYNEQFF.

This clonotype was seen ten or more times. The chain links TRBV7-2 to TRBJ1-1, with no clear D. V gave up 0 bases and J gave up 6 bases, with 8 bases separating them. From germline, CDR1 is SGHTA and CDR2 FQGNSA. This CDR3 has 13 amino acids. The chain's CDR3 is CASSLATGSEAFF. CDR3 coding DNA: TGTGCCAGCAGCTTAGCCACGGGGTCTGAAGCTTTCTTT.

This clonotype was found many times. The chain combines TRBV20-1 with TRBJ1-5; tentative D call: TRBD1 (5 bases). Trimming stripped 6 bases from V and 2 bases from J, with 14 bases between. This CDR3 has 14 amino acids. From germline, CDR1 is DFQATT and CDR2 SNEGSKA (reference sequence). For the CDR3, the DNA is TGCAGTGCCACGGTGGGGACGGGCAATCAGCCCCAGCATTTT. It is translated as CSATVGTGNQPQHF.

There are a few counts of this clonotype. The chain recombines TRBV5-4 with TRBJ2-7, with D possibly being TRBD2 (6 bases). V was cut by 3 bases and J by 3 bases, with 16 bases left in between. The CDR3 consists of 15 residues. CDR1 and CDR2 from the germline V gene are SGHNT and YYREEE (reference sequence). The CDR3 coding sequence is TGTGCCAGCAGCTCGATTGGGGGGACCGACTACGAGCAGTACTTC. Protein sequence: CASSSIGGTDYEQYF.

This clonotype showed up just a few times. The J gene is TRBJ2-4, the V gene TRBV28; possible D gene TRBD1, 5 bases. Germline CDR1 MDHEN, CDR2 SYDVKM. Trimming cost V 4 bases and J 9 bases, with 22 bases left between them. The length of the CDR3 is 16 residues. CDR3 coding DNA: TGTGCCAGCAGTTCCCAAACGACAGCCCCGACGGGCATTCAGTACTTC. It is translated as CASSSQTTAPTGIQYF.

A few counts support this clonotype. This chain connects TRBV25-1 to TRBJ2-5, with 9 positions matching TRBD2. With 2 bases clipped from V and 1 base from J, the junction kept 14 bases outside the gene matches. Germline V lookup: CDR1 MGHDK, CDR2 SYGVNS. This CDR3 has 19 amino acids. Here the CDR3 reads CASSETFRLAGTPQETQYF. The DNA for the CDR3 is TGTGCCAGCAGTGAAACATTTAGGCTAGCGGGAACCCCCCAAGAGACCCAGTACTTC. Using reference TRBV25-1 and TRBJ2-5 for the parts outside the CDR3, the full variable domain is EADIYQTPRYLVIGTGKKITLECSQTMGHDKMYWYQQDPGMELHLIHYSYGVNSTEKGDLSSESTVSRIRTEHFPLTLESARPSHTSQYLCASSETFRLAGTPQETQYFGPGTRLLVL.

This clonotype was observed many times. The gene calls are TRBV6-1 and TRBJ2-5; no definite D call. Trimming took off 11 bases at V and 2 bases at J, with 15 bases between the two ends. The germline CDR1 and CDR2 sequences are MNHNS and SASEGT. The CDR3 totals 13 residues. The CDR3, as DNA: TGTGCCGCATCCGGTCGAAGACAAGAGACCCAGTACTTC. Protein product: CAASGRRQETQYF.

This chain uses TRBV7-9 with TRBJ2-5; D remains unclear. Per germline, CDR1 SEHNR and CDR2 FQNEAQ (reference sequence). V was pared by 2 bases and J by 5 bases, with 12 bases between. The CDR3 runs 14 residues. CDR3: CASSLLTNLETQYF. The CDR3 nucleotides read TGTGCCAGCAGCTTACTGACCAATCTGGAGACCCAGTACTTC.

V gene TRBV29-1 combines with J gene TRBJ2-1; 10 positions agree with TRBD2. The ends lost 5 bases at V and 4 bases at J; junction bases unmatched: 2. Germline values: CDR1 SQVTM, CDR2 ANQGSEA. The CDR3 sequence is 13 residues long. The CDR3 region is CSVTSGVYNEQFF. DNA of the CDR3: TGCAGCGTTACTAGCGGGGTTTACAATGAGCAGTTCTTC.

This chain uses TRBV7-3 with TRBJ2-1; TRBD2 agrees at 7 bases. Trimming cost V 2 bases and J 4 bases; bases outside gene matches: 11. This CDR3 spans 17 amino acids. Germline V gene lookup returns CDR1 SGHTA and CDR2 FQGTGA. Written as DNA, the CDR3 is TGTGCCAGCAGCTTAGGGGCTAGCGGCGAGCCGTACAATGAGCAGTTCTTC. This translates into CASSLGASGEPYNEQFF. Together with reference TRBV7-3 and TRBJ2-1, the CDR3 gives the full variable domain: GAGVSQTPSNKVTEKGKYVELRCDPISGHTALYWYRQSLGQGPEFLIYFQGTGAADDSGLPNDRFFAVRPEGSVSTLKIQRTERGDSAVYLCASSLGASGEPYNEQFFGPGTRLTVL.

This clonotype was observed many times. CDR3 nucleotide sequence: TGTGCCAGCAGTTATAACCCAGCGGGGGGCACAGATACGCAGTATTTT. Translating it yields CASSYNPAGGTDTQYF. V and J are TRBV6-6 and TRBJ2-3; 8 bases are a match to TRBD2. The CDR3 totals 16 residues. The J segment lost 1 base and the V segment lost 3 bases, leaving 6 bases of the junction unmatched. The V gene's germline CDR1 is MNHNY and CDR2 SVGAGI (reference sequence).

This clonotype was seen at least ten times. This chain uses TRBV12-3 or TRBV12-4 with TRBJ2-3; 7 bases match TRBD1. Germline trimming cut 6 bases from V and 1 base from J; bases unmatched to any gene: 7. The CDR3 covers 15 residues. The CDR3 here is CASRGDRDRTDTQYF. The CDR3 DNA follows: TGTGCCAGCAGAGGTGACAGGGATCGCACAGATACGCAGTATTTT.

This clonotype turned up a few times. The chain has TRBV10-2 and TRBJ1-2; 7 nucleotides line up with TRBD1. V dropped 3 bases and J dropped 4; count of bases not matched to a gene: 8. This CDR3 region has 15 residues. Germline values: CDR1 WSHSY, CDR2 SAAADI. CDR3 DNA sequence: TGCGCCAGCAGTGACCAGGAGACAGGGATCTATGGCTACACCTTC. Its protein is CASSDQETGIYGYTF.

This clonotype came up many times. This chain links TRBV7-3 with TRBJ2-1, with D maybe TRBD2 (6 bases). Trimming removed 5 bases at V and 4 bases at J, with 18 bases between. The CDR3 has 16 amino acids. CDR1 SGHTA and CDR2 FQGTGA come from the germline V gene. The CDR3 protein is CASSPRAGMGYNEQFF. The CDR3 DNA follows: TGTGCCAGCAGCCCCCGGGCGGGAATGGGGTACAATGAGCAGTTCTTC.

This clonotype was counted many times. CDR3: CASSNPGTSGGETQYF. CDR3 DNA: TGTGCCAGCAGCAATCCCGGGACTAGCGGGGGGGAGACCCAGTACTTC. V gene TRBV7-2 combines with J gene TRBJ2-5; 15 bases are shared with TRBD2. V gave up 5 bases and J gave up 5 bases; unmatched junction bases: 6. There are 16 residues in the CDR3. Germline lookup yields CDR1 SGHTA and CDR2 FQGNSA.

This sequence joins TRBV27 and TRBJ2-3; D tentatively fits TRBD1 or TRBD2 (5 bases each). Germline assignment: CDR1 MNHEY and CDR2 SMNVEV (reference sequence). Trimming cost V 3 bases and J 2 bases, with 12 bases left between them. This CDR3 comprises 15 residues. In DNA, the CDR3 is TGTGCCAGCAGTTTGGGGGATGTCGACACAGATACGCAGTATTTT. This codes for CASSLGDVDTDTQYF.

This clonotype was seen a handful of times. The chain joins TRBV10-2 to TRBJ2-1, with D possibly matching TRBD1 (6 bases). V gave up 2 bases and J gave up 5 bases, with 13 bases separating them. Germline V gene data show CDR1 as WSHSY and CDR2 as SAAADI. This CDR3 region has 15 residues. As DNA, the CDR3 is TGCGCCAGCAGTGAGAGGCAGGGGTTCAACAATGAGCAGTTCTTC. This codes for CASSERQGFNNEQFF.

This rearrangement joins TRBV14 to TRBJ2-6; either TRBD1 or TRBD2 may fit D (6 bases each). From germline, CDR1 is SGHDN and CDR2 FVKESK. CDR3 size: 18 residues. V was pared by 0 bases and J by 0 bases, with 12 bases between. The CDR3 is CASSQDQGRYSGANVLTF. CDR3 DNA: TGTGCCAGCAGCCAAGATCAGGGGAGGTACTCTGGGGCCAACGTCCTGACTTTC. The variable domain in full, with the rest retrieved from reference TRBV14 and TRBJ2-6, is EAGVTQFPSHSVIEKGQTVTLRCDPISGHDNLYWYRRVMGKEIKFLLHFVKESKQDESGMPNNRFLAERTGGTYSTLKVQPAELEDSGVYFCASSQDQGRYSGANVLTFGAGSRLTVL.

This clonotype was detected only a few times. This chain uses TRBV6-2 or TRBV6-3 with TRBJ2-7; D could derive from TRBD1 or TRBD2 (5 bases each). Looked up from germline, CDR1 is MNHEY and CDR2 is SVGEGT. V lost 2 bases to trimming and J lost 3 bases, with 17 bases between them. The CDR3 length is 16 residues. As DNA, the CDR3 is TGTGCCAGCAGTTACCGGGGCAGGACCCGGGGCTACGAGCAGTACTTC. Its protein product is CASSYRGRTRGYEQYF.

This clonotype was seen only a few times. J is TRBJ2-3 and V is TRBV7-9; 8 bases map to TRBD2. The CDR3 consists of 17 residues. After removal of 5 bases from V and 4 bases from J, the junction contained 14 bases not matched to a gene. The germline CDR1 and CDR2 sequences are SEHNR and FQNEAQ (reference sequence). The CDR3 nucleotides read TGTGCCAGCAGCCCCCCGGGAACTAGCGGCTGGGCAGATACGCAGTATTTT. Translation: CASSPPGTSGWADTQYF.

This clonotype has a single count. V usage is TRBV6-1 and J usage is TRBJ2-1; tentatively, D is TRBD1 (5 bases). The germline V gene has CDR1 MNHNS and CDR2 SASEGT. Trimming took 8 bases from V and 5 from J, leaving 10 bases between them. This CDR3 comprises 12 residues. As DNA, the CDR3 is TGTGCCAGCCGGCGACAGCACAATGAGCAGTTCTTC. This sequence encodes CASRRQHNEQFF.

This clonotype was observed a handful of times. This sequence joins TRBV28 and TRBJ1-1; no clear D gene. The V end lost 5 bases, the J end lost 3 bases, and 7 bases lay between the germline ends. The V gene's germline CDR1 is MDHEN and CDR2 SYDVKM. The CDR3 contains 12 residues. The CDR3 is CASSPRDTEAFF. CDR3 sequence (DNA): TGTGCCAGCAGTCCAAGGGACACTGAAGCTTTCTTT. Full variable domain (missing parts from reference TRBV28 and TRBJ1-1): DVKVTQSSRYLVKRTGEKVFLECVQDMDHENMFWYRQDPGLGLRLIYFSYDVKMKEKGDIPEGYSVSREKKERFSLILESASTNQTSMYLCASSPRDTEAFFGQGTRLTVV.

The V and J genes are TRBV5-1 and TRBJ2-7, with 8 bases matching TRBD1. The germline gives CDR1 SGHRS, CDR2 YFSETQ. There are 14 residues in the CDR3. Germline trimming cut 4 bases from V and 5 bases from J; bases unmatched to any gene: 8. The CDR3 spells CASSPFAGGDEQYF. As DNA, the CDR3 is TGCGCCAGCAGCCCCTTTGCAGGGGGCGACGAGCAGTACTTC.

This clonotype was detected only a few times. J is TRBJ1-2 and V is TRBV20-1, with D possibly TRBD1 on 5 matching bases. V lost 0 bases, J lost 4 bases, and 12 bases lay in between. The CDR3 runs to 14 residues. Germline CDR1 is DFQATT and CDR2 is SNEGSKA (reference sequence). The CDR3, as DNA: TGCAGTGCTAGAGACCAGACAGACAGCTATGGCTACACCTTC. Translated, it gives CSARDQTDSYGYTF.

V gene TRBV28 combines with J gene TRBJ2-3; 13 positions match TRBD2. In germline, CDR1 is MDHEN, CDR2 SYDVKM. The V and J ends lost 5 bases and 0 bases, in that order; junction bases with no gene match: 11. The CDR3 covers 19 residues. For the CDR3, the DNA is TGTGCCAGCAGTATCCACACGGGACTAGCGGGAACTAGCACAGATACGCAGTATTTT. Translating gives CASSIHTGLAGTSTDTQYF.